These 4 T cell receptor beta chains originate from one sample sequenced in a study of blood T cell repertoires in COVID-19 (dated by TCRdb to about 2020). Library preparation employed the immunoSEQ multiplex PCR assay. TCRdb provides this immuneACCESS table in a form limited to in-frame rearrangements. Some clones are lacking; in checked studies, under half of them reflect an unresolved V gene, and why the rest are absent is not known. The sample table shows 100,000 to 150,000 clones, and more than 85% are seen once. Roughly 4.3% of the sample goes to the ten largest clones. Sequencing was done on a sample of peripheral blood. These receptors were obtained from a man aged 55 to 70 with COVID-19, enrolled during active disease.

This sequence joins TRBV3-1 (or the pseudogene TRBV3-2) and TRBJ2-3, with 9 positions matching TRBD2. The germline CDR1 and CDR2 sequences are LGHDT and YNNKEL (reference sequence). The CDR3 is 15 amino acids. V shed 3 bases, J shed 4 bases, and the junction held 5 bases outside the gene matches. The CDR3: CASSHGAGGSDTQYF. CDR3 in DNA: TGTGCCAGCAGCCATGGAGCGGGGGGTTCAGATACGCAGTATTTT.

The chain combines TRBV28 with TRBJ1-5, with a possible D match to TRBD1 (6 bases). Germline V gene sequence: CDR1 MDHEN, CDR2 SYDVKM. V dropped 5 bases and J dropped 1 base, with 15 bases sitting between them. The CDR3 runs to 16 residues. The CDR3: CASSHNSGGSNQPQHF. The CDR3 bases are TGTGCCAGCAGTCACAATAGCGGGGGCAGCAATCAGCCCCAGCATTTT.

This chain uses TRBV24-1 with TRBJ1-4; 9 bases fit TRBD1. The V gene end was trimmed by 5 bases and the J gene end by 10 bases; junction bases not matched to a gene: 4. Germline CDR1 KGHDR, CDR2 SFDVKD. CDR3 length equals 13 residues. In nucleotides, the CDR3 is TGTGCCACCAGTGGTCCGACAGGGGGAAAACTGTTTTTT. It specifies CATSGPTGGKLFF.

The chain carries TRBV4-2 and TRBJ2-7; the match to TRBD1 covers 8 bases. V shed 3 bases and J 2 bases; nucleotides not matched to a gene: 6. The CDR3 has 15 residues. Per the germline V gene, CDR1 is LGHNA and CDR2 is YNFKEQ. The CDR3 nucleotides read TGTGCCAGCAGCCAGCGGACAGGGTTCACCTACGAGCAGTACTTC. As protein: CASSQRTGFTYEQYF.